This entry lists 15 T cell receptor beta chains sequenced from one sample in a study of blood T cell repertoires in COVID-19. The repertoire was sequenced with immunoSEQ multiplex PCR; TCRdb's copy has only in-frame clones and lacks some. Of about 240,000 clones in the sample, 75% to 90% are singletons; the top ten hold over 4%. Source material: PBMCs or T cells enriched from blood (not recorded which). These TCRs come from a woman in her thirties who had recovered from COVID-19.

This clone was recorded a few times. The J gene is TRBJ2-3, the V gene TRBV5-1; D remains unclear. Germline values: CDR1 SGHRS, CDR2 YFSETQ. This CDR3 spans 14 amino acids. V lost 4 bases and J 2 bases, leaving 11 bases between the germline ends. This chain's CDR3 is CASSLQDLTDTQYF. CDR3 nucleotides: TGCGCCAGCAGCCTGCAGGATCTCACAGATACGCAGTATTTT.

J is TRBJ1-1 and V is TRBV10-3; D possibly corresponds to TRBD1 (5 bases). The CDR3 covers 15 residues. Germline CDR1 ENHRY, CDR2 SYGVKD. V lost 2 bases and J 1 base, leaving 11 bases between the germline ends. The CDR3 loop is CAISEGSRGNTEAFF. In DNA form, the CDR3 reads TGTGCCATCAGTGAGGGCTCAAGGGGGAACACTGAAGCTTTCTTT.

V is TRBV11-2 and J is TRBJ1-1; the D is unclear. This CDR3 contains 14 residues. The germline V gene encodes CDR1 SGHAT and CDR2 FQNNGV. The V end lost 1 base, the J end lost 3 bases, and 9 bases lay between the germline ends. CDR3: CASSLAQVDTEAFF. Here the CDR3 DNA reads TGTGCCAGCAGCTTAGCCCAGGTGGACACTGAAGCTTTCTTT.

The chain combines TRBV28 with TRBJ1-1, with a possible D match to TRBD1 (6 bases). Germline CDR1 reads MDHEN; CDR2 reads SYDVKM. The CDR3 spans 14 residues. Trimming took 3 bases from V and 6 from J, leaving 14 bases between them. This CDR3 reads CASSLAGARAEAFF. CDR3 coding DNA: TGTGCCAGCAGTTTGGCGGGGGCGCGAGCTGAAGCTTTCTTT.

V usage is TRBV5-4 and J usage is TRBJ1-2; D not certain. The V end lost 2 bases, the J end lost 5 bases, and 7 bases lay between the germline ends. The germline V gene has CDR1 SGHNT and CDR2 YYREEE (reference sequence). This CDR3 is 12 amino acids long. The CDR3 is CASSLTAYGYTF. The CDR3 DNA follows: TGTGCCAGCAGCTTAACAGCTTATGGCTACACCTTC.

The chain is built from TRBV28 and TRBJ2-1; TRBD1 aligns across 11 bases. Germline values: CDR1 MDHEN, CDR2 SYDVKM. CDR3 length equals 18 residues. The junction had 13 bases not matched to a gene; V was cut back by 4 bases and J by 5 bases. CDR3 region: CASSSGQGGLLRDNEQFF. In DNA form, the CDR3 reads TGTGCCAGCAGTTCGGGACAGGGGGGTCTCCTCCGGGACAATGAGCAGTTCTTC. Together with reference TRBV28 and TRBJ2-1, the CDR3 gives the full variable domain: DVKVTQSSRYLVKRTGEKVFLECVQDMDHENMFWYRQDPGLGLRLIYFSYDVKMKEKGDIPEGYSVSREKKERFSLILESASTNQTSMYLCASSSGQGGLLRDNEQFFGPGTRLTVL.

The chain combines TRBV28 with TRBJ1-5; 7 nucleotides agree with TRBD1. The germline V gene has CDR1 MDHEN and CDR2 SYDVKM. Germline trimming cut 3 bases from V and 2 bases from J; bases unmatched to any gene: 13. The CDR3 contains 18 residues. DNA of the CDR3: TGTGCCAGCAGTTTTTATACAGGGGAGCCAGGCGGCAATCAGCCCCAGCATTTT. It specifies CASSFYTGEPGGNQPQHF.

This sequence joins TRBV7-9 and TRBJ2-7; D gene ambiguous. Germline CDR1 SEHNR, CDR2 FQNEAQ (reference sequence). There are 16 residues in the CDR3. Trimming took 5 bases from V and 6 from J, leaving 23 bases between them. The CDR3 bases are TGTGCCAGCAGCCCGACATTATACAGAACCCCAGGCGAGCAGTACTTC. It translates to CASSPTLYRTPGEQYF.

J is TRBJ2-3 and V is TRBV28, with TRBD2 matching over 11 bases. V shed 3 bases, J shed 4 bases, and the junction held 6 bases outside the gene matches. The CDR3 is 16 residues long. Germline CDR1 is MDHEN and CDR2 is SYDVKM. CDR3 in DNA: TGTGCCAGCAGTTTCTCACTAGCGGGAGAGGCAGATACGCAGTATTTT. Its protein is CASSFSLAGEADTQYF.

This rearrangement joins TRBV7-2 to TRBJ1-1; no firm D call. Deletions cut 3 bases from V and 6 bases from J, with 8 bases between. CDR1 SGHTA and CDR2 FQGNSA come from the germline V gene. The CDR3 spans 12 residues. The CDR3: CASSFMEPEAFF. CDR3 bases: TGTGCCAGCAGCTTCATGGAGCCTGAAGCTTTCTTT.

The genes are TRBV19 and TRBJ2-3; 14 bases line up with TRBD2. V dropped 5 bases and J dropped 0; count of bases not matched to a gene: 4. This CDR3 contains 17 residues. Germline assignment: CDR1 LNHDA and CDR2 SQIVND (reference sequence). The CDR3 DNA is TGTGCCAGTAGTGGAGGGACTAGCGGGAGTAGCACAGATACGCAGTATTTT. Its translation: CASSGGTSGSSTDTQYF.

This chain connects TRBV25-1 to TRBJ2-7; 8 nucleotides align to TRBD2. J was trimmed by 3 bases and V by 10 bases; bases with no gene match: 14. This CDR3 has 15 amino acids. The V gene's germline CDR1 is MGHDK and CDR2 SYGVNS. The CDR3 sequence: CATTNPTSANYEQYF. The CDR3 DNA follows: TGTGCCACCACTAACCCGACTAGCGCTAACTACGAGCAGTACTTC.

CDR3 DNA: TGCAGTGCTAGTCGAGCGGGATACGGGGGACAAGAGACCCAGTACTTC. Its protein product is CSASRAGYGGQETQYF. V is TRBV20-1 and J is TRBJ2-5, with TRBD2 matching 7 bases. Per germline, CDR1 DFQATT and CDR2 SNEGSKA (reference sequence). V shed 3 bases and J 2 bases; nucleotides not matched to a gene: 12. CDR3 length: 16 amino acids.

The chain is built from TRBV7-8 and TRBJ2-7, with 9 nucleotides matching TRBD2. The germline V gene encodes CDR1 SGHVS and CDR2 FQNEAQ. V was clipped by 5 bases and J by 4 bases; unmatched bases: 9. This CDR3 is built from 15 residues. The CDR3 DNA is TGTGCCAGCAGCCCCCGGCTAGCGGGGTCGTACGAGCAGTACTTC. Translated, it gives CASSPRLAGSYEQYF.

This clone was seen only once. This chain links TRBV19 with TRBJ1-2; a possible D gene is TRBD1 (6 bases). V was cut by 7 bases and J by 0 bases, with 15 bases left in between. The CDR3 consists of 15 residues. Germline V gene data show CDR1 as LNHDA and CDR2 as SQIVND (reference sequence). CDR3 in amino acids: CASMVTGRANYGYTF. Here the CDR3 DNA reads TGTGCCAGTATGGTCACAGGGAGAGCTAACTATGGCTACACCTTC.